This T cell receptor beta chain was observed in a study of T-cell reconstitution after alpha-beta-depleted transplantation in children. V trimming: 4 bases; J trimming: 3 bases; junction bases outside the gene matches: 4. The CDR3 sequence is 14 residues long. Looked up from germline, CDR1 is SGHRS and CDR2 is YFSETQ. A library of TCRbeta sequences, prepared with unique molecular identifiers, was generated. MiXCR, applied by TCRdb to the PCR reads, yields one record per CDR3 protein. The table includes some 830,000 distinct CDR3 sequences, less than 20% detected once. The gene calls are TRBV5-1 and TRBJ2-5; the match to TRBD1 covers 9 bases. The material was PBMCs, mostly from graft donor cells, obtained 360 days after TCRalphabeta/CD19-depleted stem cell transplant. This receptor was obtained from a male patient younger than 18 who had a stem cell transplant for acute lymphoblastic leukemia, so the T cells may come from the graft donor. The CDR3 is CASSRGTGKETQYF. DNA of the CDR3: TGCGCCAGCAGCAGGGGGACAGGGAAAGAGACCCAGTACTTC. Full variable domain (rest looked up from reference TRBV5-1 and TRBJ2-5): KAGVTQTPRYLIKTRGQQVTLSCSPISGHRSVSWYQQTPGQGLQFLFEYFSETQRNKGNFPGRFSGRQFSNSRSEMNVSTLELGDSALYLCASSRGTGKETQYFGPGTRLLVL.